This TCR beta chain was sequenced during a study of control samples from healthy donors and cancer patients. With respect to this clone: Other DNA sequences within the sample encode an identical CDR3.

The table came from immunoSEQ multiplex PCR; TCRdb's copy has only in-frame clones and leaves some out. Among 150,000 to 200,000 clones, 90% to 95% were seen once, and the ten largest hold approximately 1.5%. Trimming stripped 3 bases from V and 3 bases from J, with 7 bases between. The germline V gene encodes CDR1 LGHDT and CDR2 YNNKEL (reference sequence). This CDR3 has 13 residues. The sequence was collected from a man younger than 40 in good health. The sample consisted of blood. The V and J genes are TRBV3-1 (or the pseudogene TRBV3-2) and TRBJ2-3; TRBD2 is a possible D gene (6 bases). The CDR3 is CASSQGGTDTQYF. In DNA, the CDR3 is TGTGCCAGCAGCCAGGGGGGAACAGATACGCAGTATTTT.